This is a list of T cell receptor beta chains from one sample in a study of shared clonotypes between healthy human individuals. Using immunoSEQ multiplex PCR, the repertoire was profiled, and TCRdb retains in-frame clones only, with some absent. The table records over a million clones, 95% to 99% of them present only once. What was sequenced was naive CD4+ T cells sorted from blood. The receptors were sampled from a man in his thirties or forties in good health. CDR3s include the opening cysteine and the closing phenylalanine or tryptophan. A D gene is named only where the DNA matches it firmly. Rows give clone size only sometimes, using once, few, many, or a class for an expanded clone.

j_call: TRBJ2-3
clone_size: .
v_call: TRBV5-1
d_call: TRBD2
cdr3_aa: CASSLITSGESTDTQYF
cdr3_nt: TGCGCCAGCAGCTTGATAACTAGCGGGGAGAGCACAGATACGCAGTATTTT

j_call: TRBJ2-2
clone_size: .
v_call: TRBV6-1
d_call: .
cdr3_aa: CASSAPRAGWDTGELFF
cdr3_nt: TGTGCCAGCAGTGCCCCCCGGGCAGGGTGGGACACCGGGGAGCTGTTTTTT

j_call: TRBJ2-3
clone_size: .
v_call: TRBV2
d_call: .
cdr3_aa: CASSERGRGTDTQYF
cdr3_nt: TGTGCCAGCAGTGAACGTGGGAGAGGCACAGATACGCAGTATTTT

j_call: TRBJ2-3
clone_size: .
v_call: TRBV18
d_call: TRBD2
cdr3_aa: CASSHGLAVKKTDTQYF
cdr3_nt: TGTGCCAGCTCTCATGGACTAGCGGTGAAAAAGACAGATACGCAGTATTTT

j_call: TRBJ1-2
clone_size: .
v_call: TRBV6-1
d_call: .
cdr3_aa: CASSEAPTGTYGYTF
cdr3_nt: TGTGCCAGCAGTGAAGCCCCAACAGGGACCTATGGCTACACCTTC

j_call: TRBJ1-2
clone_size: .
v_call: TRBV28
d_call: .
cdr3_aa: CASSPGLGYTF
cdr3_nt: TGTGCCAGCAGCCCAGGGTTAGGCTACACCTTC

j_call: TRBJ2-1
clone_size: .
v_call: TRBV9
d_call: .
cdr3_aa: CASRPDPAYNEQFF
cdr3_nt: TGTGCCAGCAGACCGGACCCCGCCTACAATGAGCAGTTCTTC

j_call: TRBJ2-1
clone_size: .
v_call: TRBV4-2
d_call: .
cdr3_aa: CASSQEGAGADNEQFF
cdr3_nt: TGTGCCAGCAGCCAAGAGGGCGCAGGGGCTGACAATGAGCAGTTCTTC

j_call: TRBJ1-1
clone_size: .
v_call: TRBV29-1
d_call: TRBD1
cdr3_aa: CSGGTGANTEAFF
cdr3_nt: TGCAGCGGGGGGACAGGTGCGAACACTGAAGCTTTCTTT

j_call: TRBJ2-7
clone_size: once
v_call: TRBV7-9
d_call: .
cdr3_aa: CASSEAGRGVDEQYF
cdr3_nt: TGTGCCAGCAGCGAAGCCGGCAGGGGAGTCGACGAGCAGTACTTC

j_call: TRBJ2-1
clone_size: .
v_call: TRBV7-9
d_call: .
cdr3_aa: CASSSSNNEQFF
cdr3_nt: TGTGCCAGCAGCTCCTCTAACAATGAGCAGTTCTTC

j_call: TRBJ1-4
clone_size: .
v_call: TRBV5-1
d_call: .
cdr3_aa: CASSYDPGTRMRGLFF
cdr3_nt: TGCGCCAGCAGCTACGATCCGGGAACGCGGATGCGGGGACTGTTTTTT

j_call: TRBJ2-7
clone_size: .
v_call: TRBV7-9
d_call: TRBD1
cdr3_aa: CASGTGGYEQYF
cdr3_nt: TGTGCCAGCGGTACAGGGGGCTACGAGCAGTACTTC

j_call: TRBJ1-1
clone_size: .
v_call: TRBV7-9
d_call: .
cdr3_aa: CASSLTTGQFEAFF
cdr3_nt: TGTGCCAGCAGCTTAACTACCGGACAGTTTGAAGCTTTCTTT

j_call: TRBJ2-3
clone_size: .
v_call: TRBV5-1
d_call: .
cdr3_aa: CASTPLWTATITDTQYF
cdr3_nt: TGCGCCAGCACCCCACTCTGGACAGCTACTATCACAGATACGCAGTATTTT

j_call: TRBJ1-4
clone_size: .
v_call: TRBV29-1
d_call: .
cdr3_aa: CSVRQSEKLFF
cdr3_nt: TGCAGCGTCCGACAGAGCGAAAAACTGTTTTTT

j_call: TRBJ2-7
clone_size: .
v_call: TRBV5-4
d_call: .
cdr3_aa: CASSSVGGYEQYF
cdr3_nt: TGTGCCAGCAGCTCAGTAGGGGGTTACGAGCAGTACTTC

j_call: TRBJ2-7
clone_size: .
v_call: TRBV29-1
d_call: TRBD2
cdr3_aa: CSVARAGTSGHGGYEQYF
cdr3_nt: TGCAGCGTTGCAAGGGCCGGGACTAGCGGCCACGGCGGCTACGAGCAGTACTTC

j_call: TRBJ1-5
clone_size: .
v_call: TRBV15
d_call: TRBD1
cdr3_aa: CATSSDRGGQPQHF
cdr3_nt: TGTGCCACCAGCTCGGACAGGGGGGGTCAGCCCCAGCATTTT

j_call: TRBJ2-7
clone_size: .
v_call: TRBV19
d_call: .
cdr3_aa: CASCGSNFRQYF
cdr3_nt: TGTGCCAGTTGCGGGTCGAATTTTCGGCAGTACTTC

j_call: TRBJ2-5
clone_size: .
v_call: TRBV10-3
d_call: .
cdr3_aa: CAIREGVGQETQYF
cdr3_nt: TGTGCCATCAGGGAGGGGGTAGGACAAGAGACCCAGTACTTC

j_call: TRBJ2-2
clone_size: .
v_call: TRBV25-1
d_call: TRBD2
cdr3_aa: CASSEPTSGTNTGELFF
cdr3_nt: TGTGCCAGCAGTGAACCTACTAGCGGCACGAACACCGGGGAGCTGTTTTTT

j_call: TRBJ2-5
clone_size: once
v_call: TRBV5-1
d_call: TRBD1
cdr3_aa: CASSLGGGETQYF
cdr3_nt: TGCGCCAGCAGCTTAGGGGGCGGAGAGACCCAGTACTTC

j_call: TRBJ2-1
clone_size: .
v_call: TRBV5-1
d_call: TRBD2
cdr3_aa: CASSLEASGLDNEQFF
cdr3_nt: TGCGCCAGCAGCTTGGAGGCTAGCGGATTAGACAATGAGCAGTTCTTC

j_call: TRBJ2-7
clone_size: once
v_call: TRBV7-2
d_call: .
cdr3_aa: CASSLATGPGSYEQYF
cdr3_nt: TGTGCCAGCAGCTTAGCGACGGGCCCAGGGTCTTACGAGCAGTACTTC

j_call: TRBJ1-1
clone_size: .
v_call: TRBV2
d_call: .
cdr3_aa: CASSVRALVSEAFF
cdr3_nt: TGTGCCAGCAGTGTAAGGGCATTGGTCTCTGAAGCTTTCTTT

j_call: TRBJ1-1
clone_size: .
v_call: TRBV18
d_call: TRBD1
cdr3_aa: CASSPIQGNSEAFF
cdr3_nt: TGTGCCAGCTCACCCATACAGGGGAACAGTGAAGCTTTCTTT

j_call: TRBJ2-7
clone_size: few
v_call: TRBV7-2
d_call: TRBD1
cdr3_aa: CASSRQGSYEQYF
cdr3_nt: TGTGCCAGCAGCAGACAGGGGTCCTACGAGCAGTACTTC

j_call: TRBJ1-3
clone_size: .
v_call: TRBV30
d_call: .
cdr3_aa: CAWSVGVSGNTIYF
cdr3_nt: TGTGCCTGGAGTGTAGGCGTCTCTGGAAACACCATATATTTT

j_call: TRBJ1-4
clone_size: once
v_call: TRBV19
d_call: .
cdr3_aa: CASSRPGWEKLFF
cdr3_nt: TGTGCCAGTAGTCGGCCAGGCTGGGAAAAACTGTTTTTT